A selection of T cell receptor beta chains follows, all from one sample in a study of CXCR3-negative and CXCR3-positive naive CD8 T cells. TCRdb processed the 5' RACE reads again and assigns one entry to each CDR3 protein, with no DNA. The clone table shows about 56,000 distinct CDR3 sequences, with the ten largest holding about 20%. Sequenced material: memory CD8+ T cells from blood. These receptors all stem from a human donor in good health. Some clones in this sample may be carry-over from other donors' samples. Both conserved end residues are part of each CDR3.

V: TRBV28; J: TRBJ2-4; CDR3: CASSSQQGLLAKNIQYF
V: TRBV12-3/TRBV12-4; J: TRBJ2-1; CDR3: CASSDVSYNEQFF
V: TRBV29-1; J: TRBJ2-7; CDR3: CSVEVTSPGSLIYEQYF
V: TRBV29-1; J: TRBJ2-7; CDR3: CSVEDRGRSYEQYF
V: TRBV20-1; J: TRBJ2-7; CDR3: CSARGRRPYEQYF
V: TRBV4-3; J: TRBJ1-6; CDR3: CASSQGTSYNSPLHF
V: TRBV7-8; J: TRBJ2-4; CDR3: CASSLPSHIQYF
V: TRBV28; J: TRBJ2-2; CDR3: CASSDWGARTGELFF
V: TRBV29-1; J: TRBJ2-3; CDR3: CSVEGQGASDTQYF
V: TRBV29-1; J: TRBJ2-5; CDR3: CSVGATGGHQETQYF
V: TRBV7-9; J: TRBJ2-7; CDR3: CASSYTTGTGGEQYF
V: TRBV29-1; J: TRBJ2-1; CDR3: CSVPRANEQFF
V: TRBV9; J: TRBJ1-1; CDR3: CASSAGLGTEAFF
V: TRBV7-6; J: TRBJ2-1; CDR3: CASSLNFLGEQFF
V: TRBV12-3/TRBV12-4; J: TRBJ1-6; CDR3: CASSLGLLLPPHF
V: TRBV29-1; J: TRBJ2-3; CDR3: CSAYLAGRITDTQYF
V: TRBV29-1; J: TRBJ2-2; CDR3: CSVETFGELFF
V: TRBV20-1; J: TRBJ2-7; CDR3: CSAREVYEQYF
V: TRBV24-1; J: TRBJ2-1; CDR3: CATRDTHNEQFF
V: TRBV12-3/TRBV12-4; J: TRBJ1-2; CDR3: CASSKRDGNYGYTF
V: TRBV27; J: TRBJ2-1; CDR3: CASSPLLSGSYNEQFF
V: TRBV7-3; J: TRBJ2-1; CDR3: CASSHGGGYNEQFF
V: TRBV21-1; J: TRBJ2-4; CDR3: CASSKNNRVAKNIQYF
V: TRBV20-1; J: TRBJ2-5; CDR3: CSARDIIETQYF
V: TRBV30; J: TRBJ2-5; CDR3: CAWSDGETQYF
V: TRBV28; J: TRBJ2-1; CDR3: CASSLRNRAYNEQFF
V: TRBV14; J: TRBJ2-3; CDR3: CASSQEQGPGTQYF
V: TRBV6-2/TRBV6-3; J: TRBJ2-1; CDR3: CASSYLAEGDYNEQFF
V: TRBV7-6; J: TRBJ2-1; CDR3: CASSHPFAGGPPSSYNEQFF
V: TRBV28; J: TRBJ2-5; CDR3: CASSLYWTEQETQYF
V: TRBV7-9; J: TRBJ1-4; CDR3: CASSWGNEKLFF
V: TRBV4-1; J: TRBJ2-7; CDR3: CASSQLGGTSASEQYF
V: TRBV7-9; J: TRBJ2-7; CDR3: CASSLTGPYEQYF
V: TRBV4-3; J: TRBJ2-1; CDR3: CASSQEGQGSYNEQFF
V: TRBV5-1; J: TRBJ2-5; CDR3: CASSQTEAGTFQETQYF
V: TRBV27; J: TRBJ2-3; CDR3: CASSFQRSTDTQYF
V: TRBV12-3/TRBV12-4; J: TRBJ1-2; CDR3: CASGRTNYGYTF
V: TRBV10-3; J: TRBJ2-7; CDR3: CAISDVPGVDRGTYEQYF
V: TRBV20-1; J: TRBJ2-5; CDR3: CSARGPPGGPSETQYF
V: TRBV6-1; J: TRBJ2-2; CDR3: CAILSQGWELFF
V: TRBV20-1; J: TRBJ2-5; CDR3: CSATGPGDAVLETQYF
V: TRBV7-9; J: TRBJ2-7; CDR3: CASSLTGETYEQYF
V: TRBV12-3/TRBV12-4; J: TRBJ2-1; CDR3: CASSLFRGRRDEQFF
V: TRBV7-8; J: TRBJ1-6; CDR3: CASSGQGRGYNSPLHF
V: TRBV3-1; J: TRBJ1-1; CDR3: CASSQEVVRMNTEAFF
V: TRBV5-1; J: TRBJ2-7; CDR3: CASSLQDSRDEQYF
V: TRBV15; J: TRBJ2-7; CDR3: CATSPGGTYEQYF
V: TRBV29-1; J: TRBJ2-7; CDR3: CSVWLTGTGSYEQYF